Shown below are 2 T cell receptor beta chains from a single sample sequenced in a study of blood T cell repertoires in COVID-19. The repertoire was sequenced with immunoSEQ multiplex PCR; TCRdb's copy has only in-frame clones and lacks some. Seen here are around 400,000 clones, nearly 90% observed once, and the top ten hold about 1.5%. Sequencing used PBMCs or T cells enriched from blood (not recorded which). The receptors were gathered from a young woman who had been exposed to COVID-19.

The chain employs TRBV5-6 and TRBJ1-6; perhaps TRBD1 as D (5 bases). The germline V and J ends were trimmed by 2 bases and 11 bases, with 11 bases remaining between them. Germline V gene sequence: CDR1 SGHDT, CDR2 YYEEEE. The CDR3 extends over 13 amino acids. CDR3 in amino acids: CASSLSTEAPLHF. As DNA, the CDR3 is TGTGCCAGCAGCTTATCGACAGAAGCACCCCTCCACTTT.

CDR3 loop: CASSPPGSSYEQYF. DNA for the CDR3: TGTGCCAGCAGCCCTCCAGGTAGCTCCTACGAGCAGTACTTC. The chain combines TRBV9 with TRBJ2-7; D is unresolved. Germline V lookup: CDR1 SGDLS, CDR2 YYNGEE. The germline V and J ends were trimmed by 4 bases and 0 bases, with 11 bases remaining between them. There are 14 residues in the CDR3.